These 12 T cell receptor beta chains share one sample of origin, sequenced in a study of CD8 T cells in ankylosing spondylitis. TCRdb passed the 5' RACE reads through MiXCR, listing each CDR3 protein once. The sample contains under 300,000 distinct CDR3 sequences, about 10% of which appear only once. The sequenced sample was blood, either unsorted or a sorted T cell fraction (not recorded which). The receptors were gathered from a male donor with ankylosing spondylitis or in good health (not recorded which).

This clonotype was recorded many times. V and J are TRBV5-1 and TRBJ2-7; 7 nucleotides match TRBD1. Per germline, CDR1 SGHRS and CDR2 YFSETQ. V lost 1 base and J lost 2; bases outside the gene matches: 3. The CDR3 is 14 amino acids. In nucleotides, the CDR3 is TGCGCCAGCAGCTTGTTGGGGACAGCCTACGAGCAGTACTTC. Protein product: CASSLLGTAYEQYF.

This clonotype was recorded at least ten times. This rearrangement joins TRBV9 to TRBJ1-1; D might be TRBD1 (6 bases). V lost 3 bases, J lost 6 bases, and 9 bases lay in between. The CDR3 is made up of 12 amino acids. The germline V gene has CDR1 SGDLS and CDR2 YYNGEE. CDR3 nucleotides: TGTGCCAGCAGCGGCGGGGGCCCTGAAGCTTTCTTT. It is translated as CASSGGGPEAFF.

This clonotype was seen only a few times. Here the CDR3 reads CASSLPGPEQFF. The CDR3 region has the DNA TGTGCCAGCAGCTTGCCAGGGCCTGAGCAGTTCTTC. The rearrangement links TRBV5-5 to TRBJ2-1, with D possibly matching TRBD1 (5 bases). V was trimmed by 1 base and J by 9 bases, leaving 8 bases between them. CDR1 SGHKS and CDR2 YYEKEE come from the germline V gene (reference sequence). This CDR3 is built from 12 residues. Complete variable domain (other parts from reference TRBV5-5 and TRBJ2-1): DAGVTQSPTHLIKTRGQQVTLRCSPISGHKSVSWYQQVLGQGPQFIFQYYEKEERGRGNFPDRFSARQFPNYSSELNVNALLLGDSALYLCASSLPGPEQFFGPGTRLTVL.

Many counts were recorded for this clonotype. The chain uses TRBV5-6 and TRBJ2-3; 10 nucleotides agree with TRBD2. The germline CDR1 and CDR2 sequences are SGHDT and YYEEEE. J lost 3 bases, V lost 4 bases, and 5 bases had no gene match. This CDR3 comprises 15 residues. The CDR3 DNA is TGTGCCAGCAGCACTAGCGGGATATGGACAGATACGCAGTATTTT. Translation: CASSTSGIWTDTQYF.

This clonotype has at least ten counts. The J gene is TRBJ1-1, the V gene TRBV12-3 or TRBV12-4; a possible D gene is TRBD1 (5 bases). This CDR3 region has 15 residues. The V gene lost 7 bases and the J gene lost 3 bases, with 18 bases spanning the gap. Here the CDR3 DNA reads TGTGCCAGCACCACAGGATCGGGGGGTGACACTGAAGCTTTCTTT. Its protein product is CASTTGSGGDTEAFF.

This clonotype was counted ten times or more. This chain connects TRBV5-1 to TRBJ2-7, with 12 bases lining up with TRBD2. This CDR3 region has 15 residues. Germline V gene sequence: CDR1 SGHRS, CDR2 YFSETQ. The V gene end was trimmed by 0 bases and the J gene end by 5 bases; junction bases not matched to a gene: 3. The CDR3 DNA is TGCGCCAGCAGCTTGGCTAGCGGGAGGGCCGACGAGCAGTACTTC. Protein: CASSLASGRADEQYF.

This clonotype was recorded at least ten times. The chain couples TRBV6-1 to TRBJ1-1; the D gene is possibly TRBD1 (5 bases). V was shortened by 3 bases and J by 3 bases, with 8 bases between the two germline ends. Germline CDR1 reads MNHNS; CDR2 reads SASEGT. This CDR3 region has 13 residues. In DNA form, the CDR3 reads TGTGCCAGCAGTGAGACAGTATACACTGAAGCTTTCTTT. Its protein is CASSETVYTEAFF.

At least ten counts were recorded for this clonotype. This chain uses TRBV4-1 with TRBJ1-2; D call uncertain. Germline V gene sequence: CDR1 MGHRA, CDR2 YSYEKL. V lost 1 base, J lost 8 bases, and 11 bases lay in between. CDR3 length: 13 amino acids. CDR3 in amino acids: CASSQVLSYGYTF. The DNA of the CDR3 is TGCGCCAGCAGCCAAGTGTTATCTTACGGCTACACCTTC.

The chain combines TRBV5-1 with TRBJ2-1; 7 bases fit TRBD2. V gave up 10 bases and J gave up 9 bases; unmatched junction bases: 1. In germline, CDR1 is SGHRS, CDR2 YFSETQ. This CDR3 comprises 9 residues. For the CDR3, the DNA is TGCGCCGGGGGGGGTGAGCAGTTCTTC. Amino acids: CAGGGEQFF.

The table lists this clonotype with many counts. This rearrangement joins TRBV29-1 to TRBJ2-7, with TRBD2 identical over 8 bases. The CDR3 runs 13 residues. J was trimmed by 3 bases and V by 5 bases; bases with no gene match: 6. In germline, CDR1 is SQVTM, CDR2 ANQGSEA. The CDR3 bases are TGCAGCGTTACACCCGGGACTAGCTACGAGCAGTACTTC. It codes for CSVTPGTSYEQYF.

This clonotype was recorded many times. The rearrangement joins TRBV5-1 to TRBJ1-1; no firm D call. The CDR3 runs to 14 residues. In germline, CDR1 is SGHRS, CDR2 YFSETQ. V was pared by 4 bases and J by 5 bases, with 15 bases between. The CDR3 sequence is CASSHGSRSTEAFF. In DNA form, the CDR3 reads TGCGCCAGCAGCCACGGGTCCCGGAGTACTGAAGCTTTCTTT. Full variable domain (rest looked up from reference TRBV5-1 and TRBJ1-1): KAGVTQTPRYLIKTRGQQVTLSCSPISGHRSVSWYQQTPGQGLQFLFEYFSETQRNKGNFPGRFSGRQFSNSRSEMNVSTLELGDSALYLCASSHGSRSTEAFFGQGTRLTVV.

This clonotype was detected ten times or more. The V gene is TRBV20-1, the J gene TRBJ2-3; the D gene is possibly TRBD2 (6 bases). The ends were cut back, 5 bases at V and 2 bases at J, with 17 bases in the middle. Germline CDR1 reads DFQATT; CDR2 reads SNEGSKA (reference sequence). This CDR3 contains 15 residues. The CDR3 region has the DNA TGCAGTGCTCACACCCCCGGGGGATTCACAGATACGCAGTATTTT. It specifies CSAHTPGGFTDTQYF.